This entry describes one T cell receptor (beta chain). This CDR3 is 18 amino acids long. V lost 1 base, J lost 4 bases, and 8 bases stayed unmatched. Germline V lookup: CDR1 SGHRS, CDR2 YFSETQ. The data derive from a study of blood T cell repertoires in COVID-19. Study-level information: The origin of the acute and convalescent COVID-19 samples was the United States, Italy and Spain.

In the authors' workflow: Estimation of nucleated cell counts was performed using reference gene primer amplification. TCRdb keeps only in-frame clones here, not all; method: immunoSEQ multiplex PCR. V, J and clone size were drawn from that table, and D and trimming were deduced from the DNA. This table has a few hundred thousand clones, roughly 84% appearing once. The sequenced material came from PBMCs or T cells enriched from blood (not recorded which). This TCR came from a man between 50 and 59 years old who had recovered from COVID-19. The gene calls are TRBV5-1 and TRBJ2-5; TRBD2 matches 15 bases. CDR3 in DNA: TGCGCCAGCAGCTTGCGGACTAGCGGGGGGGGTATTCTAGAGACCCAGTACTTC. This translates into CASSLRTSGGGILETQYF. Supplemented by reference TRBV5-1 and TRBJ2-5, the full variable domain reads KAGVTQTPRYLIKTRGQQVTLSCSPISGHRSVSWYQQTPGQGLQFLFEYFSETQRNKGNFPGRFSGRQFSNSRSEMNVSTLELGDSALYLCASSLRTSGGGILETQYFGPGTRLLVL.